These 21 T cell receptor beta chains originate from one sample sequenced in a study of shared clonotypes between healthy human individuals. The table came from immunoSEQ multiplex PCR; TCRdb's copy has only in-frame clones and leaves some out. The sample lists 330,000 or so clones; around 67% were seen once. The sample consisted of memory CD4+ T cells sorted from blood. Stated subset: CD45RA-negative fraction. All receptors come from a man between 25 and 39 years old in good health.

This clone was recorded a few times. This sequence joins TRBV11-2 and TRBJ2-7; 8 bases agree with TRBD1. Germline values: CDR1 SGHAT, CDR2 FQNNGV. V dropped 3 bases and J dropped 6; count of bases not matched to a gene: 4. The CDR3 is 13 residues long. This chain's CDR3 is CASSFPGQGEQYF. The CDR3 DNA follows: TGTGCCAGCAGCTTCCCCGGACAGGGCGAGCAGTACTTC.

The V call is TRBV19, the J call TRBJ2-5, with D possibly being TRBD1 (5 bases). CDR1 and CDR2 from the germline V gene are LNHDA and SQIVND (reference sequence). The CDR3 has 14 residues. Between the trimmed V and J ends, which lost 5 bases and 2 bases, there was a span of 12 bases. This CDR3 is CASSRTGWQETQYF. The CDR3 DNA sequence: TGTGCCAGTAGTCGAACAGGTTGGCAAGAGACCCAGTACTTC.

This chain joins TRBV2 and TRBJ1-1, with a weak D call TRBD1 (6 bases). There are 14 residues in the CDR3. Germline CDR1 is SNHLY and CDR2 is FYNNEI. The ends were cut back, 10 bases at V and 5 bases at J, with 20 bases in the middle. The DNA for the CDR3 is TGTGCCAACAGGGTCGGCCAGAAAGAGACTGAAGCTTTCTTT. Translated: CANRVGQKETEAFF. The full variable domain, with the rest looked up from reference TRBV2 and TRBJ1-1, is EPEVTQTPSHQVTQMGQEVILRCVPISNHLYFYWYRQILGQKVEFLVSFYNNEISEKSEIFDDQFSVERPDGSNFTLKIRSTKLEDSAMYFCANRVGQKETEAFFGQGTRLTVV.

The chain has TRBV10-3 and TRBJ1-5; D gene unclear. CDR1 ENHRY and CDR2 SYGVKD come from the germline V gene. V lost 10 bases and J lost 0, with 10 bases in between. CDR3 length: 13 residues. The CDR3, as DNA: TGTGCCACCCGCGGGAGTAGCAATCAGCCCCAGCATTTT. Protein product: CATRGSSNQPQHF.

CDR3 DNA: TGTGCCAGCAGTTATCGGCACTTGAACACTGAAGCTTTCTTT. Translation gives CASSYRHLNTEAFF. The chain carries TRBV6-5 and TRBJ1-1; D uncertain. V was trimmed by 3 bases and J by 0 bases, leaving 8 bases between them. Germline CDR1 is MNHEY and CDR2 is SVGAGI. The CDR3 sequence is 14 residues long.

The chain combines TRBV5-4 with TRBJ2-7; D unresolved. The CDR3 runs 14 residues. The germline gives CDR1 SGHNT, CDR2 YYREEE (reference sequence). V was trimmed by 3 bases and J by 3 bases, leaving 13 bases between them. CDR3 sequence reads: CASSSDPKGYEQYF. CDR3 bases: TGTGCCAGCAGCTCGGACCCCAAGGGCTACGAGCAGTACTTC.

This sequence joins TRBV10-1 and TRBJ2-1; 8 bases fit TRBD2. This CDR3 has 11 residues. Trimming removed 4 bases from V and 13 bases from J; junction bases left unmatched: 3. The V gene's germline CDR1 is WNHNN and CDR2 SYGVQD (reference sequence). The CDR3: CASSAGTSQFF. CDR3 coding DNA: TGCGCCAGCAGTGCCGGGACTAGTCAGTTCTTC.

V usage is TRBV12-5 and J usage is TRBJ2-1; D is tentatively TRBD1 or TRBD2 (5 bases each). The CDR3 is made up of 14 amino acids. Germline CDR1 is LGHNT and CDR2 is FRNRAP. Between the trimmed V and J ends, which lost 1 base and 1 base, there was a span of 5 bases. The CDR3 region is CASGLGGSYNEQFF. CDR3 bases: TGTGCTAGTGGTTTGGGGGGGTCCTACAATGAGCAGTTCTTC.

In its sample, this clone was seen a few times. Other nucleotide sequences in the sample specify the same CDR3. The chain carries TRBV28 and TRBJ1-4; 9 bases match TRBD1. Trimming at V came to 0 bases and at J to 10 bases, leaving 9 bases not matched to a gene. Germline CDR1 and CDR2: MDHEN and SYDVKM. The CDR3 length is 16 residues. The CDR3 spells CASSLWEGTGLGKLFF. For the CDR3, the DNA is TGTGCCAGCAGTTTATGGGAGGGGACAGGGCTCGGAAAACTGTTTTTT.

The J gene is TRBJ2-3, the V gene TRBV6-1; no reliable D call. Germline CDR1 and CDR2: MNHNS and SASEGT. The germline V and J ends were trimmed by 2 bases and 0 bases, with 9 bases remaining between them. This CDR3 is 15 amino acids long. CDR3 nucleotides: TGTGCCAGCAGTGAATGGTTCCTTAGCACAGATACGCAGTATTTT. Translated: CASSEWFLSTDTQYF.

The CDR3 is CASRGTGFRQPQHF. As DNA, the CDR3 is TGTGCCAGCAGGGGGACAGGGTTTCGGCAGCCCCAGCATTTT. The gene calls are TRBV28 and TRBJ1-5; TRBD1 matches at 9 bases. Trimming cost V 6 bases and J 7 bases; bases outside gene matches: 7. Germline-derived CDR1 and CDR2 are MDHEN and SYDVKM. This CDR3 contains 14 residues.

CDR3 in DNA: TGTGCCAGCAGCTTTCAATCTAGCCTCTTCTCCTACAATGAGCAGTTCTTC. It translates to CASSFQSSLFSYNEQFF. The chain joins TRBV11-2 to TRBJ2-1, with a weak D call TRBD2 (5 bases). The CDR3 spans 17 residues. Trimming cost V 3 bases and J 0 bases, with 15 bases left between them. Germline CDR1 and CDR2: SGHAT and FQNNGV.

The chain employs TRBV2 and TRBJ1-4; TRBD1 matches 11 bases. The CDR3 length is 15 residues. The J segment lost 7 bases and the V segment lost 3 bases, leaving 4 bases of the junction unmatched. Germline CDR1 and CDR2: SNHLY and FYNNEI. The CDR3 is CASSDRGQGAEKLFF. The CDR3 DNA sequence: TGTGCCAGCAGTGATCGCGGACAGGGGGCTGAAAAACTGTTTTTT.

J is TRBJ1-2 and V is TRBV7-2; TRBD1 might be the D (5 bases). The CDR3 is 15 residues long. The germline CDR1 and CDR2 sequences are SGHTA and FQGNSA. The germline V and J ends were trimmed by 2 bases and 3 bases, with 13 bases remaining between them. The CDR3 spells CASSLNSGQDYGYTF. In nucleotides, the CDR3 is TGTGCCAGCAGCTTAAATTCGGGGCAGGACTATGGCTACACCTTC.

The CDR3 reads CASSFVTGRVLTDTQYF. The CDR3 region has the DNA TGTGCCAGCAGCTTTGTCACAGGGAGAGTCCTCACAGATACGCAGTATTTT. J is TRBJ2-3 and V is TRBV7-9, with D possibly TRBD1 on 6 matching bases. Looked up from germline, CDR1 is SEHNR and CDR2 is FQNEAQ (reference sequence). CDR3 length: 17 amino acids. V was cut by 3 bases and J by 2 bases, with 18 bases left in between.

The V and J genes are TRBV11-2 and TRBJ2-1, with D unclear. Trimming pared 6 bases from V and 2 bases from J, leaving 11 bases between. Per the germline V gene, CDR1 is SGHAT and CDR2 is FQNNGV. The CDR3 has 14 amino acids. The CDR3 region has the DNA TGTGCCAGCAGTTATACTAACACCTACAATGAGCAGTTCTTC. This gives the protein CASSYTNTYNEQFF.

This clone showed up just once. This rearrangement joins TRBV18 to TRBJ2-1; unclear D gene. Germline-derived CDR1 and CDR2 are KGHSH and LQKENI. Trimming shortened V by 2 bases and J by 4 bases, and 9 bases separated the two germline ends. The CDR3 is 14 residues long. The DNA for the CDR3 is TGTGCCAGCTCACCAGCGACTCAATACAATGAGCAGTTCTTC. As protein: CASSPATQYNEQFF.

The chain uses TRBV7-2 and TRBJ2-5, with D tentatively TRBD2 (5 bases). This CDR3 is 14 amino acids long. The germline V and J ends were trimmed by 1 base and 1 base, with 7 bases remaining between them. Germline CDR1 reads SGHTA; CDR2 reads FQGNSA. The CDR3 spells CASSLVLAQETQYF. The CDR3 DNA sequence: TGTGCCAGCAGCTTAGTGCTAGCCCAAGAGACCCAGTACTTC.

The chain links TRBV11-2 to TRBJ1-5; D may be TRBD1 (6 bases). The CDR3 sequence is 19 residues long. CDR1 is SGHAT, CDR2 FQNNGV, per germline. V shed 0 bases and J shed 2 bases, with 20 bases lying between them. The CDR3 loop reads CASSLDPPGGGRRNQPQHF. CDR3 DNA sequence: TGTGCCAGCAGCTTAGATCCCCCCGGAGGGGGACGCCGCAATCAGCCCCAGCATTTT.

The V and J genes are TRBV25-1 and TRBJ2-1; D is possibly TRBD2 (5 bases). This CDR3 contains 13 residues. Germline values: CDR1 MGHDK, CDR2 SYGVNS. V was clipped by 10 bases and J by 6 bases, with 16 bases between them. The CDR3 DNA follows: TGTGCCACGACTAAGTTGGGGTTCAATGAGCAGTTCTTC. Encoded protein: CATTKLGFNEQFF.

The chain uses TRBV11-2 and TRBJ2-3; possible D gene TRBD1, 5 bases. CDR3 length: 13 amino acids. Germline lookup yields CDR1 SGHAT and CDR2 FQNNGV. Between the trimmed V and J ends, which lost 5 bases and 4 bases, there was a span of 10 bases. DNA for the CDR3: TGTGCCAGCAGCATAGGGGTTTCAGATACGCAGTATTTT. This codes for CASSIGVSDTQYF.